A single sample gave rise to the 22 T cell receptor beta chains below, sequenced in a study of T cell responses to AZD1222 COVID-19 vaccine (dated by TCRdb to the early 2020s). Sample time point, as interpreted from the label and publication: baseline before first vaccination. Library construction relied on the immunoSEQ multiplex PCR assay. TCRdb provides this immuneACCESS table in a form limited to in-frame rearrangements. Some clones are lacking; in checked studies, under half of them reflect an unresolved V gene, and why the rest are absent is not known. The sample table holds roughly 160,000 clones, of which 90% were seen once. Over 1.2% of the sample is in the top ten clones. The sample in question was peripheral blood, obtained on day 0 of AZD1222 vaccination. The receptors stem from an adult in good health.

The chain joins TRBV11-2 to TRBJ1-1; D possibly corresponds to TRBD1 (5 bases). CDR3 size: 15 residues. With 3 bases removed from V and 7 bases from J, the gap between germline ends came to 18 bases. Germline V gene sequence: CDR1 SGHAT, CDR2 FQNNGV. DNA of the CDR3: TGTGCCAGCAGCTTTTCATGGGACCACGGGGGTGAAGCTTTCTTT. This encodes CASSFSWDHGGEAFF.

The CDR3 region is CASSIGGTDRWPNTEAFF. The CDR3 DNA follows: TGTGCCAGTAGTATCGGCGGAACGGACAGATGGCCGAACACTGAAGCTTTCTTT. The rearrangement uses TRBV19 and TRBJ1-1, with D possibly matching TRBD1 (6 bases). CDR3 size: 18 residues. V was clipped by 3 bases and J by 1 base, with 21 bases between them. Per germline, CDR1 LNHDA and CDR2 SQIVND (reference sequence). Variable domain in full (rest from reference TRBV19 and TRBJ1-1): DGGITQSPKYLFRKEGQNVTLSCEQNLNHDAMYWYRQDPGQGLRLIYYSQIVNDFQKGDIAEGYSVSREKKESFPLTVTSAQKNPTAFYLCASSIGGTDRWPNTEAFFGQGTRLTVV.

This clone was seen only a few times. The J gene is TRBJ2-1, the V gene TRBV7-2; D is possibly TRBD1 or TRBD2 (6 bases each). Trimming removed 5 bases at V and 9 bases at J, with 23 bases between. This CDR3 is 16 amino acids long. CDR1 and CDR2 (germline): SGHTA, FQGNSA. CDR3 coding DNA: TGTGCCAGCAGCCCCCCTCTCGGAGGGGGGCCTATTGAGCAGTTCTTC. It yields the protein CASSPPLGGGPIEQFF.

The V and J genes are TRBV19 and TRBJ2-6; a weak D match, TRBD1 (6 bases). V lost 5 bases and J lost 0, with 14 bases in between. The germline gives CDR1 LNHDA, CDR2 SQIVND (reference sequence). There are 17 residues in the CDR3. The CDR3 DNA sequence: TGTGCCAGTAGTCTATATACAGGGTCCTCTGGGGCCAACGTCCTGACTTTC. Encoded protein: CASSLYTGSSGANVLTF.

V usage is TRBV12-3 or TRBV12-4 and J usage is TRBJ1-1; maybe TRBD1 (5 bases). The CDR3 has 12 residues. Trimming shortened V by 3 bases and J by 7 bases, and 9 bases separated the two germline ends. CDR3 amino acids: CASSFLQGEAFF. The CDR3 DNA is TGTGCCAGCAGTTTCCTGCAGGGTGAAGCTTTCTTT.

The genes are TRBV7-2 and TRBJ1-1, with TRBD1 as a possible D gene (6 bases). V was pared by 5 bases and J by 5 bases, with 12 bases between. This CDR3 is built from 13 residues. From germline, CDR1 is SGHTA and CDR2 FQGNSA. This CDR3 is CASSRQGNTEAFF. CDR3 nucleotides: TGTGCCAGCAGCCGGCAGGGGAATACTGAAGCTTTCTTT. Full variable domain (outside the CDR3, taken from reference TRBV7-2 and TRBJ1-1): GAGVSQSPSNKVTEKGKDVELRCDPISGHTALYWYRQSLGQGLEFLIYFQGNSAPDKSGLPSDRFSAERTGGSVSTLTIQRTQQEDSAVYLCASSRQGNTEAFFGQGTRLTVV.

The chain has TRBV4-2 and TRBJ2-7; 8 bases are a match to TRBD1. V lost 3 bases and J lost 3; bases outside the gene matches: 7. Germline CDR1 and CDR2: LGHNA and YNFKEQ. The CDR3 extends over 15 amino acids. Here the CDR3 DNA reads TGTGCCAGCAGCCAGGAAACAGGGGGTGGCTACGAGCAGTACTTC. It yields the protein CASSQETGGGYEQYF.

About this clone: Other DNA sequences in this sample translate to the same CDR3. This rearrangement joins TRBV5-5 to TRBJ1-1, with D possibly TRBD1 on 5 matching bases. The germline V gene has CDR1 SGHKS and CDR2 YYEKEE (reference sequence). CDR3 length: 13 residues. V lost 1 base to trimming and J lost 1 base, with 5 bases between them. CDR3 DNA sequence: TGTGCCAGCAGCTTGCAGGGGAACACTGAAGCTTTCTTT. It translates to CASSLQGNTEAFF. The full variable domain, rest sourced from reference TRBV5-5 and TRBJ1-1, is DAGVTQSPTHLIKTRGQQVTLRCSPISGHKSVSWYQQVLGQGPQFIFQYYEKEERGRGNFPDRFSARQFPNYSSELNVNALLLGDSALYLCASSLQGNTEAFFGQGTRLTVV.

This clone was counted only a few times. The chain joins TRBV11-2 to TRBJ2-2; no reliable D call. Germline lookup yields CDR1 SGHAT and CDR2 FQNNGV. The CDR3 has 14 residues. Between the trimmed V and J ends, which lost 2 bases and 1 base, there was a span of 5 bases. CDR3 bases: TGTGCCAGCAGCTTATGGGAGAACACCGGGGAGCTGTTTTTT. It translates to CASSLWENTGELFF.

The V call is TRBV7-3, the J call TRBJ2-5; the D is unclear. From germline, CDR1 is SGHTA and CDR2 FQGTGA. The CDR3 contains 15 residues. V lost 0 bases, J lost 0 bases, and 8 bases lay in between. The CDR3 region is CASSLTVRDQETQYF. The CDR3 bases are TGTGCCAGCAGCTTAACGGTCCGGGACCAAGAGACCCAGTACTTC.

This clone came up a few times. The chain has TRBV6-5 and TRBJ1-1, with D perhaps matching TRBD1 (5 bases). Per germline, CDR1 MNHEY and CDR2 SVGAGI. This CDR3 contains 15 residues. Trimming removed 6 bases from V and 0 bases from J, with 14 bases in between. Here the CDR3 DNA reads TGTGCCAGCAGCCTCTTAGGGGTATTGAACACTGAAGCTTTCTTT. Its protein is CASSLLGVLNTEAFF.

The J gene is TRBJ1-1, the V gene TRBV5-1; 8 bases agree with TRBD1. The V and J ends lost 6 bases and 4 bases, in that order; junction bases with no gene match: 8. The length of the CDR3 is 14 residues. CDR1 SGHRS and CDR2 YFSETQ come from the germline V gene. Here the CDR3 DNA reads TGCGCCAGCACAATCTTTACAGGGGGCACTGAAGCTTTCTTT. Protein sequence: CASTIFTGGTEAFF.

The V call is TRBV29-1, the J call TRBJ2-7; the match to TRBD1 covers 8 bases. Germline CDR1 is SQVTM and CDR2 is ANQGSEA. The CDR3 totals 13 residues. J gave up 7 bases and V 4 bases, and 9 bases lay outside the gene matches. CDR3 nucleotides: TGCAGCGTTGTTGGACAGGGCGGCGAGGAGCAGTACTTC. Protein: CSVVGQGGEEQYF.

V gene TRBV5-1 combines with J gene TRBJ1-4; 7 positions agree with TRBD1. Germline values: CDR1 SGHRS, CDR2 YFSETQ. The CDR3 has 20 residues. V shed 4 bases and J 10 bases; nucleotides not matched to a gene: 28. CDR3 bases: TGCGCCAGCAGCCTCCATACAAATACAGGGGACCGGTCGCCCCCTGGAAAACTGTTTTTT. It codes for CASSLHTNTGDRSPPGKLFF.

The CDR3 DNA is TGTGCCAGCAGTTTAGGGGGAGCTGGAAACACCATATATTTT. As protein: CASSLGGAGNTIYF. The rearrangement links TRBV27 to TRBJ1-3, with D perhaps matching TRBD1 (5 bases). The germline CDR1 and CDR2 sequences are MNHEY and SMNVEV (reference sequence). V lost 2 bases and J 2 bases, leaving 7 bases between the germline ends. The CDR3 consists of 14 residues.

This chain joins TRBV24-1 and TRBJ1-5, with D perhaps matching TRBD1 (5 bases). The ends were cut back, 6 bases at V and 5 bases at J, with 16 bases in the middle. The CDR3 runs to 15 residues. Germline CDR1 and CDR2: KGHDR and SFDVKD. The CDR3 DNA sequence: TGTGCCACCAGTACCGGGGGGGGAAGCGATCAGCCCCAGCATTTT. Protein product: CATSTGGGSDQPQHF.

This clone has a handful of counts. The gene calls are TRBV9 and TRBJ2-7; 11 bases align to TRBD2. Germline CDR1 SGDLS, CDR2 YYNGEE. V lost 0 bases to trimming and J lost 2 bases; unmatched junction nucleotides: 4. The CDR3 consists of 16 residues. Written as DNA, the CDR3 is TGTGCCAGCAGCGTAGATTCACTAGCGGGGGCCTACGAGCAGTACTTC. This codes for CASSVDSLAGAYEQYF.

The chain recombines TRBV18 with TRBJ1-1; no clear D gene. From germline, CDR1 is KGHSH and CDR2 LQKENI. V dropped 3 bases and J dropped 1 base, with 9 bases sitting between them. This CDR3 region has 14 residues. DNA for the CDR3: TGTGCCAGCTCACCTGCAGCTCGGAACACTGAAGCTTTCTTT. It encodes CASSPAARNTEAFF.

In DNA form, the CDR3 reads TGTGCCAGCAGCTTAGGACAGGGGAACACTGAAGCTTTCTTT. Translated: CASSLGQGNTEAFF. V and J are TRBV7-9 and TRBJ1-1; TRBD1 aligns across 7 bases. V was clipped by 1 base and J by 1 base; unmatched bases: 0. Germline assignment: CDR1 SEHNR and CDR2 FQNEAQ (reference sequence). The CDR3 runs 14 residues.

The chain is built from TRBV6-5 and TRBJ1-1; 7 nucleotides align to TRBD1. Germline lookup yields CDR1 MNHEY and CDR2 SVGAGI. The CDR3 runs 13 residues. V lost 5 bases to trimming and J lost 5 bases; unmatched junction nucleotides: 5. DNA for the CDR3: TGTGCCAGCAGTCCCACAGGGGAAACTGAAGCTTTCTTT. It encodes CASSPTGETEAFF.

This sequence joins TRBV7-8 and TRBJ1-5; D might be TRBD1 (5 bases). In germline, CDR1 is SGHVS, CDR2 FQNEAQ. The CDR3 runs to 15 residues. The germline V and J ends were trimmed by 4 bases and 3 bases, with 13 bases remaining between them. The CDR3 bases are TGTGCCAGCAGCTCCCTCCGGGGCCCCAATCAGCCCCAGCATTTT. Residues: CASSSLRGPNQPQHF. Using reference TRBV7-8 and TRBJ1-5 for the parts outside the CDR3, the full variable domain is GAGVSQSPRYKVAKRGQDVALRCDPISGHVSLFWYQQALGQGPEFLTYFQNEAQLDKSGLPSDRFFAERPEGSVSTLKIQRTQQEDSAVYLCASSSLRGPNQPQHFGDGTRLSIL.

The V and J genes are TRBV12-1 and TRBJ2-6. TRBV12-1 is assigned pseudogene status. This CDR3 has 16 residues. This CDR3 is CHAGRGDVSGANVLTF. The CDR3 DNA is TGTCACGCAGGGAGAGGGGATGTCTCTGGGGCCAACGTCCTGACTTTC.